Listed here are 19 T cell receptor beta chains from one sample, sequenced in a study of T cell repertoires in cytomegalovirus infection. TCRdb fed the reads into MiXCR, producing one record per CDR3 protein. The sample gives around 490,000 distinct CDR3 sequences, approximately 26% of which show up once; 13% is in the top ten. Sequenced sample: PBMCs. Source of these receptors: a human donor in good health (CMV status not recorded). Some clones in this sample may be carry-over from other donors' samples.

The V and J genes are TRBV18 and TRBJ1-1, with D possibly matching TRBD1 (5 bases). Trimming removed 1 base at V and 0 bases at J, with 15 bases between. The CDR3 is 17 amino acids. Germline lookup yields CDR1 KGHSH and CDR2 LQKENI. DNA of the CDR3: TGTGCCAGCTCACCACGGGGCCTAAGAGCGGTGAACACTGAAGCTTTCTTT. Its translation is CASSPRGLRAVNTEAFF. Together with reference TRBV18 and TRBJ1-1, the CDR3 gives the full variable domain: NAGVMQNPRHLVRRRGQEARLRCSPMKGHSHVYWYRQLPEEGLKFMVYLQKENIIDESGMPKERFSAEFPKEGPSILRIQQVVRGDSAAYFCASSPRGLRAVNTEAFFGQGTRLTVV.

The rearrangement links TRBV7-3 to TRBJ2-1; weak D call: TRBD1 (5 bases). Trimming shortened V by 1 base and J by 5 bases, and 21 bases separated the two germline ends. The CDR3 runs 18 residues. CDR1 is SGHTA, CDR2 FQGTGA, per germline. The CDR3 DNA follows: TGTGCCAGCAGCTTAAATCCTGTGGGGCTAGGATCCCACAATGAGCAGTTCTTC. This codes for CASSLNPVGLGSHNEQFF.

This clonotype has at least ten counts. This CDR3 is CASSLTSVSYNEQFF. As DNA, the CDR3 is TGTGCCAGCAGTTTAACTAGCGTTTCCTACAATGAGCAGTTCTTC. The chain couples TRBV12-3 or TRBV12-4 to TRBJ2-1; 7 nucleotides agree with TRBD2. The CDR3 extends over 15 amino acids. The V and J ends lost 2 bases and 1 base, in that order; junction bases with no gene match: 2.

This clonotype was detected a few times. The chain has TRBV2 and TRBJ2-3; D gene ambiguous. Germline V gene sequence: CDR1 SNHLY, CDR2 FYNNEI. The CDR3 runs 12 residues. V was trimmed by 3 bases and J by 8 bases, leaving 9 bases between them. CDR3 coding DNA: TGTGCCAGCAGTGAGTTGTATGGTACGCAGTATTTT. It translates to CASSELYGTQYF. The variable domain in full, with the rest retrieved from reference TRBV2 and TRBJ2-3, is EPEVTQTPSHQVTQMGQEVILRCVPISNHLYFYWYRQILGQKVEFLVSFYNNEISEKSEIFDDQFSVERPDGSNFTLKIRSTKLEDSAMYFCASSELYGTQYFGPGTRLTVL.

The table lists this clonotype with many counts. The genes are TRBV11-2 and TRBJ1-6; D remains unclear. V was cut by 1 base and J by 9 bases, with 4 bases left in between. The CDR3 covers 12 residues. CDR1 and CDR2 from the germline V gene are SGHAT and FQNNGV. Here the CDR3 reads CASSLVTSPLHF. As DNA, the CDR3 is TGTGCCAGCAGCTTAGTTACTTCACCCCTCCACTTT.

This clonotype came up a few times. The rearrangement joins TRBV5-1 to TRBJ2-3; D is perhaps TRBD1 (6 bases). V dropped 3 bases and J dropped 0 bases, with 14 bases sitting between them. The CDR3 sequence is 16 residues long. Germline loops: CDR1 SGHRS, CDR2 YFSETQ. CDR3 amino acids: CASSYTGQISTDTQYF. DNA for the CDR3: TGCGCCAGCAGCTATACAGGGCAGATTAGCACAGATACGCAGTATTTT.

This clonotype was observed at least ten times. The CDR3 nucleotides read TGTGCCAGCAGCTTACCAGCCGTAATGGGAGGCAATGAGCAGTTCTTC. Translated: CASSLPAVMGGNEQFF. The rearrangement links TRBV7-2 to TRBJ2-1; possible D gene TRBD2, 6 bases. Germline CDR1 SGHTA, CDR2 FQGNSA. The V and J ends lost 2 bases and 6 bases respectively, with 17 bases between them. This CDR3 contains 16 residues.

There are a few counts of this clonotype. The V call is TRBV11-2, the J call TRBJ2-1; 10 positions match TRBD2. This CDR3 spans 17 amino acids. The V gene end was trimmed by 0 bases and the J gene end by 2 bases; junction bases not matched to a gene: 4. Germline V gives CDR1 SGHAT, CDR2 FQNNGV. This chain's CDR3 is CASSLEELAGPYNEQFF. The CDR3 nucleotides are TGTGCCAGCAGCTTAGAAGAACTAGCGGGACCCTACAATGAGCAGTTCTTC.

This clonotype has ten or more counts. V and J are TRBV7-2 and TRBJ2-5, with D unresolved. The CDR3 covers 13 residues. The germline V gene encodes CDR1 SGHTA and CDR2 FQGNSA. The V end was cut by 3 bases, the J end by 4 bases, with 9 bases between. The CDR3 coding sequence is TGTGCCAGCAGCTTGGGAAGGGTAGAGACCCAGTACTTC. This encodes CASSLGRVETQYF.

CDR3 in amino acids: CASSLEGNDEKLFF. The CDR3 DNA reads TGTGCCAGCAGCTTGGAGGGAAATGATGAAAAACTGTTTTTT. The chain carries TRBV5-4 and TRBJ1-4; D gene ambiguous. The CDR3 is made up of 14 amino acids. CDR1 is SGHNT, CDR2 YYREEE, per germline (reference sequence). Trimming pared 0 bases from V and 6 bases from J, leaving 9 bases between.

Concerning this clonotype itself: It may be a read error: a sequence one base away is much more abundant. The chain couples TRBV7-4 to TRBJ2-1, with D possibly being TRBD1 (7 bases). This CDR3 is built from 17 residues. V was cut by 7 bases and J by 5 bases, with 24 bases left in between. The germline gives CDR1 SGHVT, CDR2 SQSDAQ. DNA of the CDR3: TGTGCCAGCAACAAGACCTATGCGGGACAGAGGGACAATGAGCAGTTCTTC. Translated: CASNKTYAGQRDNEQFF.

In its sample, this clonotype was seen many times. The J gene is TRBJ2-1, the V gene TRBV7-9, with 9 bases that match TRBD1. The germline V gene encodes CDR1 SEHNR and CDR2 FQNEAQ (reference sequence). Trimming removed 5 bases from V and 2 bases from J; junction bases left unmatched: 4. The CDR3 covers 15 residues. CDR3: CASSGTGGAYNEQFF. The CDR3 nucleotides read TGTGCCAGCAGCGGCACAGGGGGCGCCTACAATGAGCAGTTCTTC.

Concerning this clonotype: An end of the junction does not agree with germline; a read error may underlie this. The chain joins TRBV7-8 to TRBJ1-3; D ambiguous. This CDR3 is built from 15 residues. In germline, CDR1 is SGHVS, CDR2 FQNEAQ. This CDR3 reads CASSLAAAAGNIIYF. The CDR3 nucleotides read TGTGCCAGCAGCTTAGCAGCGGCGGCTGGAAACATCATATATTTT.

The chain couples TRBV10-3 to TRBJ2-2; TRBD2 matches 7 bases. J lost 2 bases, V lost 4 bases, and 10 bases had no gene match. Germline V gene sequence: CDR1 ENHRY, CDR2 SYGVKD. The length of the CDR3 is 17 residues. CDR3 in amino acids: CAISVSFRTSNTGELFF. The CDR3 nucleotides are TGTGCCATCAGTGTGAGTTTTCGGACTAGTAACACCGGGGAGCTGTTTTTT.

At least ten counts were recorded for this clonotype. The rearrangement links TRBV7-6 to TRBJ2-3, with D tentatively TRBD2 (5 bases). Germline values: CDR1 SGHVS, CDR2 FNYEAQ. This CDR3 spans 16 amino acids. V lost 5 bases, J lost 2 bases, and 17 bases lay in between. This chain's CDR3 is CASSLSWGSDTDTQYF. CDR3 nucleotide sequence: TGTGCCAGCAGCCTATCTTGGGGTAGCGACACAGATACGCAGTATTTT.

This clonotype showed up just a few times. CDR3 in DNA: TGTGCCAGCAGCTTTCCTCTCTTGGAAGCTAACATTCAGTACTTC. Encoded protein: CASSFPLLEANIQYF. The gene calls are TRBV11-2 and TRBJ2-4; D is ambiguous. Germline lookup yields CDR1 SGHAT and CDR2 FQNNGV. The CDR3 contains 15 residues. V gave up 3 bases and J gave up 7 bases, with 16 bases separating them.

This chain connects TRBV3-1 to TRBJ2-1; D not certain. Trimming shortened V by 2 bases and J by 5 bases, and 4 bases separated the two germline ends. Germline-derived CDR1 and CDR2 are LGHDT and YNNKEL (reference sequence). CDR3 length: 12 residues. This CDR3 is CASSQYNNEQFF. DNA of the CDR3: TGTGCCAGCAGCCAATATAACAATGAGCAGTTCTTC.

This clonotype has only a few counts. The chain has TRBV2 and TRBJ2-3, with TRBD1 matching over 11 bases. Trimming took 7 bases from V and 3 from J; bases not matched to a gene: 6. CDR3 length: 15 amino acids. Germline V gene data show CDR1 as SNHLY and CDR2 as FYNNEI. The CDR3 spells CASKGGQGVTDTQYF. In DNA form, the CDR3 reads TGTGCCAGCAAAGGGGGACAGGGGGTGACAGATACGCAGTATTTT. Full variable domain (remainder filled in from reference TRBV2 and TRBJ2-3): EPEVTQTPSHQVTQMGQEVILRCVPISNHLYFYWYRQILGQKVEFLVSFYNNEISEKSEIFDDQFSVERPDGSNFTLKIRSTKLEDSAMYFCASKGGQGVTDTQYFGPGTRLTVL.

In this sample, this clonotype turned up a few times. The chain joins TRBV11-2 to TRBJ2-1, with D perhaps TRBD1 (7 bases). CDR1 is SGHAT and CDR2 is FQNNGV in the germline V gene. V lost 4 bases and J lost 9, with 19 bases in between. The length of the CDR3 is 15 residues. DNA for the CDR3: TGTGCCAGCAGCTCAGGGGGGATTATGGTGGGTGAGCAGTTCTTC. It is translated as CASSSGGIMVGEQFF.